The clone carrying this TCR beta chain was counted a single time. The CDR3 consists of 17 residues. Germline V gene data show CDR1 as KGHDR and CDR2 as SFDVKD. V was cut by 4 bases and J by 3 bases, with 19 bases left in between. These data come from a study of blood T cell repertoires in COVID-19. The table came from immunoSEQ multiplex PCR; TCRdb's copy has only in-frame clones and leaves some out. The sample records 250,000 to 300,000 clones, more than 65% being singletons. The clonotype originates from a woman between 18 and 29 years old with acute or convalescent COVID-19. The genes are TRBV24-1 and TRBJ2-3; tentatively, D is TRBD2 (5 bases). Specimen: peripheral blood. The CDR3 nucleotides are TGTGCCACCAGTGACCCACCTTCAAGGACTGGTACAGATACGCAGTATTTT. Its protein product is CATSDPPSRTGTDTQYF.